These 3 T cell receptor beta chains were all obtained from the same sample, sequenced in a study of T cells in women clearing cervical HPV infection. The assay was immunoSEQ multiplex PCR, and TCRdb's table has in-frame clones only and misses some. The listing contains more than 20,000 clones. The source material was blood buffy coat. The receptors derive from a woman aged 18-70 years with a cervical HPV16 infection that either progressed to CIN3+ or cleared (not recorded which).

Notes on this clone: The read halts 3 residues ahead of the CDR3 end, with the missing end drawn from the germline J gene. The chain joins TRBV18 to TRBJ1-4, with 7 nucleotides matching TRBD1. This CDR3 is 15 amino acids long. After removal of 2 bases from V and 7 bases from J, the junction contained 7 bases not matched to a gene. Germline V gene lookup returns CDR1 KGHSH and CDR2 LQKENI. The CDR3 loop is CASSPNTGDSEKLFF. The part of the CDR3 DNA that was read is TGTGCCAGCTCACCAAACACAGGGGATAGTGAAAAA.

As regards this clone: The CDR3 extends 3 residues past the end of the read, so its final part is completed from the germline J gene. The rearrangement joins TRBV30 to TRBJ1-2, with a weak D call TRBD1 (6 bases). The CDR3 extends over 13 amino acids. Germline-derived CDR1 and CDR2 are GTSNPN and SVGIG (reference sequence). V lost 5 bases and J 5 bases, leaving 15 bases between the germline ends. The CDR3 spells CAWQTRGIYGYTF. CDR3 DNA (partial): TGTGCCTGGCAGACAAGGGGGATTTATGGC.

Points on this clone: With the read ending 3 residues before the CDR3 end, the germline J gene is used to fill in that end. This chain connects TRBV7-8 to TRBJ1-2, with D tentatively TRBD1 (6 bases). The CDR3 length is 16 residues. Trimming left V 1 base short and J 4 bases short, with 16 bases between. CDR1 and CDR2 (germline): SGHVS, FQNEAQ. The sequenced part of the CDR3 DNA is TGTGCCAGCAGCTTAGTCCGTACAGGGTTCGGCTATGGC. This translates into CASSLVRTGFGYG. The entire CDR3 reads CASSLVRTGFGYGYTF.